This passage covers 2 T cell receptor beta chains from one sample sequenced in a study of shared clonotypes between healthy human individuals. Clones were sequenced by immunoSEQ multiplex PCR, and TCRdb holds only the in-frame ones, with some missing. The sample yields 2.3 million or so clones, roughly 93% seen once. Specimen: naive CD4+ T cells from PBMCs. This sample's subset: CD45RA+ positively selected. These receptors all stem from a man aged 18 to 30 in good health. Some clones in this sample may be carry-over from other donors' samples.

As concerns this clone: In the same sample, other DNA sequences code for this CDR3. The chain links TRBV28 to TRBJ2-7; 10 bases are a match to TRBD2. The CDR3 is made up of 15 amino acids. Trimming removed 5 bases from V and 2 bases from J; junction bases left unmatched: 6. CDR1 and CDR2 (germline): MDHEN, SYDVKM. The chain's CDR3 is CASSLSSGSAYEQYF. The CDR3 nucleotides read TGTGCCAGCAGTCTATCTAGCGGGAGCGCCTACGAGCAGTACTTC. The full variable domain, in which reference TRBV28 and TRBJ2-7 provide the parts outside the CDR3, is DVKVTQSSRYLVKRTGEKVFLECVQDMDHENMFWYRQDPGLGLRLIYFSYDVKMKEKGDIPEGYSVSREKKERFSLILESASTNQTSMYLCASSLSSGSAYEQYFGPGTRLTVT.

This chain connects TRBV7-2 to TRBJ2-5; TRBD2 might be the D (6 bases). The CDR3 is 15 residues long. Trimming left V 1 base short and J 5 bases short, with 14 bases between. Germline CDR1 reads SGHTA; CDR2 reads FQGNSA. Here the CDR3 reads CASSLVRGNRETQYF. CDR3 nucleotides: TGTGCCAGCAGCTTAGTGCGCGGGAATAGGGAGACCCAGTACTTC.